This T cell receptor beta chain was sequenced in a study of T cell clonotyping in hematopoietic cell transplantation. Study details: Recipient samples before transplant were obtained post-cytoreduction. Findings of the study overall: Pathologically expanded recipient clonotypes increased progressively from day 30 to day 180 as diversity fell. Few recipient clonotypes overlapped donors; over 95% were de novo at given depth.

Time point in this sample: recipient sample about 28 days before transplant, after cytoreduction. Some clones are missing from TCRdb's copy, which holds only in-frame ones; the method was immunoSEQ multiplex PCR. Altogether around 25,000 clones are present, around 83% being singletons, with the ten largest covering approximately 24%. To note about this clone: As yet, its antigen is unknown.

This receptor was identified in a woman aged 55-70 years with acute myeloid leukemia. Some clones in this sample may be carry-over from other donors' samples. This material consisted of peripheral blood mononuclear cells, taken before stem cell transplant.

CDR3 sequence reads: CASSPGSGRSYNEQFF. The CDR3 DNA reads TGTGCCAGCAGCCCGGGTAGCGGGAGGTCCTACAATGAGCAGTTCTTC. The V and J genes are TRBV7-6 and TRBJ2-1, with TRBD2 matching 10 bases. CDR1 and CDR2 from the germline V gene are SGHVS and FNYEAQ. This CDR3 spans 16 amino acids. V lost 5 bases, J lost 1 base, and 5 bases stayed unmatched.